The rows below give T cell receptor beta chains drawn from one sample of a study of PD-1 blockade in classical Hodgkin lymphoma. Clones were sequenced by immunoSEQ multiplex PCR, and TCRdb holds only the in-frame ones, with some missing. The sample consists of about 97,000 clones, over 80% of them appearing once. The sample in question was peripheral blood mononuclear cells (PBMCs), obtained at baseline. These receptors originate from a human donor with classical Hodgkin lymphoma. Each CDR3 is given with its conserved first and last residue. The D gene is left open where the match is weak. Clone size appears in some rows only: once, few, many, or a class for an expanded clone.

>TRBV9|NA|TRBJ2-2|NA
CASSGLYTGELFF
TGTGCCAGCAGCGGACTTTACACCGGGGAGCTGTTTTTT
>TRBV28|NA|TRBJ1-3|NA
CASSSVGGSGNTIYF
TGTGCCAGCAGTTCGGTCGGGGGATCTGGAAACACCATATATTTT
>TRBV30|NA|TRBJ2-2|TRBD1
CACHRGYTGELFF
TGTGCCTGTCACAGGGGTTACACCGGGGAGCTGTTTTTT
>TRBV6-5|NA|TRBJ1-2|TRBD1
CASSPVDRVVGYTF
TGTGCCAGCAGCCCCGTGGACAGGGTAGTGGGCTACACCTTC
>TRBV30|NA|TRBJ1-3|TRBD1
CAWGQGATSGNTIYF
TGTGCCTGGGGACAGGGGGCCACCTCTGGAAACACCATATATTTT
>TRBV5-1|NA|TRBJ2-5|NA
CASSLVPSSGETQYF
TGCGCCAGCAGCTTGGTTCCCTCCTCAGGGGAGACCCAGTACTTC
>TRBV19|NA|TRBJ2-2|TRBD2
CATSYRLAANTGELFF
TGTGCCACCTCCTATAGGCTAGCGGCGAACACCGGGGAGCTGTTTTTT
>TRBV19|many|TRBJ2-2|TRBD2
CASSLVAGGPTGELFF
TGTGCCAGTAGTCTCGTAGCGGGAGGTCCCACCGGGGAGCTGTTTTTT
>TRBV13|NA|TRBJ2-1|NA
CATRTGASSYNEQFF
TGTGCCACTCGGACGGGAGCTAGCTCCTACAATGAGCAGTTCTTC
>TRBV13|few|TRBJ2-7|NA
CASSLPNYEQYF
TGTGCCAGCAGCTTACCCAACTACGAGCAGTACTTC
>TRBV2|NA|TRBJ2-7|NA
CASPPAGALAEQYF
TGTGCCAGCCCTCCCGCGGGGGCCCTGGCCGAGCAGTACTTC
>TRBV5-6|once|TRBJ1-2|TRBD1
CASTLPPLTGGHGYTF
TGTGCCAGCACCCTTCCCCCACTTACAGGGGGCCATGGCTACACCTTC
>TRBV6-5|NA|TRBJ2-7|NA
CASSYGDTNSYEQYF
TGTGCCAGCAGTTACGGGGACACTAACTCCTACGAGCAGTACTTC
>TRBV7-9|few|TRBJ2-7|NA
CASTPRSSYEQYF
TGTGCCAGCACCCCTAGGAGCTCCTACGAGCAGTACTTC
>TRBV7-2|NA|TRBJ2-7|TRBD1
CASSVRDSSYEQYF
TGTGCCAGCAGCGTAAGGGACAGCTCCTACGAGCAGTACTTC
>TRBV7-6|NA|TRBJ1-1|NA
CASSLRTVGTEAFF
TGTGCCAGCAGCCTCAGGACGGTCGGCACTGAAGCTTTCTTT
>TRBV7-3|NA|TRBJ2-7|TRBD1
CASSPSGQGFGEQYF
TGTGCCAGCAGCCCCTCGGGACAGGGGTTTGGAGAGCAGTACTTC
>TRBV10-3|few|TRBJ1-2|TRBD1
CAISETQGATGYTF
TGTGCCATCAGTGAGACCCAGGGGGCGACTGGCTACACCTTC
>TRBV7-2|NA|TRBJ2-7|NA
CASSPSSYEQYF
TGTGCCAGCAGCCCTTCTAGCTACGAGCAGTACTTC
>TRBV27|NA|TRBJ2-5|NA
CASSPPPDRQETQYF
TGTGCCAGCTCCCCACCCCCGGACAGACAAGAGACCCAGTACTTC
>TRBV20-1|NA|TRBJ2-1|NA
CSASLREQFF
TGCAGTGCTAGTCTCCGTGAGCAGTTCTTC
>TRBV10-3|NA|TRBJ2-7|TRBD1
CAISDYGGQGAFEQYF
TGTGCCATCAGTGACTACGGGGGACAGGGGGCTTTCGAGCAGTACTTC
>TRBV5-1|few|TRBJ1-2|NA
CASSLGRVSYGYTF
TGCGCCAGCAGCTTAGGCAGGGTCAGCTATGGCTACACCTTC
>TRBV19|NA|TRBJ1-5|NA
CASRPPQGEWHF
TGTGCCAGTAGACCCCCACAGGGAGAGTGGCATTTT
>TRBV10-3|NA|TRBJ2-7|TRBD2
CAISDTGGEQYF
TGTGCCATCAGTGATACGGGGGGCGAGCAGTACTTC
>TRBV6-1|NA|TRBJ2-4|NA
CASSEAMLRLAKNIQYF
TGTGCCAGCAGTGAAGCGATGCTACGCCTAGCCAAAAACATTCAGTACTTC
>TRBV9|NA|TRBJ2-5|NA
CASSVQGQGETQYF
TGTGCCAGCAGCGTACAGGGTCAGGGTGAGACCCAGTACTTC
>TRBV19|NA|TRBJ2-1|TRBD2
CASSMSSGRTNEQFF
TGTGCCAGTAGTATGTCTAGCGGGAGGACCAATGAGCAGTTCTTC
>TRBV6-1|NA|TRBJ2-7|NA
CASGSGDSHEQYF
TGTGCCAGCGGGTCGGGGGACAGCCACGAGCAGTACTTC
>TRBV5-6|NA|TRBJ2-5|NA
CASSPVGRAQETQYF
TGTGCCAGCAGCCCGGTCGGTAGAGCCCAAGAGACCCAGTACTTC
>TRBV27|NA|TRBJ1-5|NA
CASSLRGISQPQHF
TGTGCCAGCAGCCTTAGAGGGATTAGTCAGCCCCAGCATTTT
>TRBV5-6|once|TRBJ2-2|NA
CASRRGPMNTGELFF
TGTGCCAGCAGACGTGGACCCATGAACACCGGGGAGCTGTTTTTT
>TRBV29-1|NA|TRBJ2-7|TRBD2
CSVEGTSGSTNWNEQYF
TGCAGCGTTGAAGGCACTAGCGGGAGCACAAACTGGAACGAGCAGTACTTC
>TRBV6-6|NA|TRBJ2-7|NA
CASRDLYEQYF
TGTGCCAGCAGGGATCTCTACGAGCAGTACTTC
>TRBV5-4|NA|TRBJ1-6|NA
CASSSSGGTYNSPLHF
TGTGCCAGCAGCTCATCCGGGGGAACCTATAATTCACCCCTCCACTTT
>TRBV7-8|NA|TRBJ2-1|NA
CASSPDSPSYNEQFF
TGTGCCAGCAGCCCCGACAGCCCCTCCTACAATGAGCAGTTCTTC